The clone carrying this T cell receptor (beta chain) was counted a few times. Its antigen remains unidentified. The V gene lost 3 bases and the J gene lost 2 bases, with 14 bases spanning the gap. This CDR3 contains 14 residues. CDR1 and CDR2 from the germline V gene are DFQATT and SNEGSKA (reference sequence). Preparation of the TCRbeta library was carried out with unique molecular identifiers. TCRdb analysed the PCR reads with MiXCR anew, one entry per CDR3 protein. This sample has about 580,000 distinct CDR3 sequences, with 23% found just once. This sample was included in a study of T-cell reconstitution after alpha-beta-depleted transplantation in children. Study-wide points: Alpha-beta T cells about two months after transplant reportedly derived from several hundred expanded graft clones. T-cell counts and diversity were attributed mostly to newly produced T cells one year after transplant. Recipient T cells and thymic progenitors that survived were the source of the high TCRbeta diversity seen at day 60 in some patients.

The receptor comes from a boy younger than two who had a stem cell transplant for acute myeloid leukemia, so the T cells may come from the graft donor. The material sequenced was PBMCs, mostly from graft donor cells, taken 360 days after TCRalphabeta/CD19-depleted stem cell transplant. The V and J genes are TRBV20-1 and TRBJ2-7; D might be TRBD1 or TRBD2, each matching 5 bases. CDR3 sequence (DNA): TGCAGTGCTAGTAAGAGTCAGGGAGCCTACGAGCAGTACTTC. Encoded protein: CSASKSQGAYEQYF.